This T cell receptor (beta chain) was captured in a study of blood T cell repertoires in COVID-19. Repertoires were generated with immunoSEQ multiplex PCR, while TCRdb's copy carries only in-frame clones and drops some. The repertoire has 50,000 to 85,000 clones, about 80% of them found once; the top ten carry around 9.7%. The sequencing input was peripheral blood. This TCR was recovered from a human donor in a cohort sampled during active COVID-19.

CDR3 sequence: CASSGGGHAGTDTQYF. As DNA, the CDR3 is TGTGCCTCCTCCGGGGGAGGGCATGCGGGGACAGATACGCAGTATTTT. The chain employs TRBV30 and TRBJ2-3; 7 bases agree with TRBD2. The CDR3 runs 16 residues. Losses at the gene ends were 7 bases for V and 3 bases for J; bases not matched to a gene: 16. CDR1 and CDR2 (germline): GTSNPN, SVGIG (reference sequence).